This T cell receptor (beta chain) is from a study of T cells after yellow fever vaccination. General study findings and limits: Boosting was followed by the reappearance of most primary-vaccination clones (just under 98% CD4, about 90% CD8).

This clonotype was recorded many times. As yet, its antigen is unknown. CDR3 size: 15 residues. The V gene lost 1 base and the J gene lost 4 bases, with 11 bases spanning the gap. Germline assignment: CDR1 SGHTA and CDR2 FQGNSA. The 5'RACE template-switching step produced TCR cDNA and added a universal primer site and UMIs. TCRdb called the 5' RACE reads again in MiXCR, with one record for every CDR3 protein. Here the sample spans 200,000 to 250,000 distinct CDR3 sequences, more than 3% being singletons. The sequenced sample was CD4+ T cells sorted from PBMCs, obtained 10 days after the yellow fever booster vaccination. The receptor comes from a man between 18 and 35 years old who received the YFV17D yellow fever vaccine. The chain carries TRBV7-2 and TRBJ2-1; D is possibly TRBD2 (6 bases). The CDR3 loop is CASSLVAGIYNEQFF. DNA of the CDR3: TGTGCCAGCAGCTTAGTTGCGGGGATTTACAATGAGCAGTTCTTC. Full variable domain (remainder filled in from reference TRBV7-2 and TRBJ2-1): GAGVSQSPSNKVTEKGKDVELRCDPISGHTALYWYRQSLGQGLEFLIYFQGNSAPDKSGLPSDRFSAERTGGSVSTLTIQRTQQEDSAVYLCASSLVAGIYNEQFFGPGTRLTVL.